This T cell receptor (beta chain) was retrieved from a study of cytomegalovirus exposure and HLA in healthy donors. PCR involved 60 Vbeta and 13 Jbeta primers. TCRdb keeps only in-frame clones here, not all; method: immunoSEQ multiplex PCR. The sample consists of roughly 71,000 clones, around 73% of them appearing once. Study-level findings and limits: Excluded were some V segments that proved indistinguishable, including TRBV6-2 and TRBV6-3. The classifier reportedly diagnosed cytomegalovirus status with high specificity and sensitivity.

V lost 2 bases to trimming and J lost 4 bases; unmatched junction nucleotides: 7. Looked up from germline, CDR1 is GTSNPN and CDR2 is SVGIG (reference sequence). The CDR3 runs to 15 residues. To note about this clone: The target antigen is unknown.

The sequence was obtained from a girl between 10 and 17 years old in good health and CMV-seropositive. Sample: PBMCs. This sequence joins TRBV30 and TRBJ2-1; the match to TRBD1 covers 8 bases. The CDR3 reads CAWSTGTGRYNEQFF. The CDR3 bases are TGTGCCTGGAGTACCGGGACAGGCAGATACAATGAGCAGTTCTTC.